Described below is a single T cell receptor (beta chain) sequence and its context. The antigen it binds to is not known. Per-base quality was not reported, and no clone a single base away is much larger than it. The sample is drawn from a study of memory CD4+ T cells and cytomegalovirus serostatus (dated by TCRdb to between 2018 and 2021). Background for the entire study: The approximately 35 healthy Belgian adults in the cohort included 9 who were CMV seropositive and 24 who were CMV seronegative. The study sequenced CD4+ memory TCRbeta repertoires of a Belgian cohort with known cytomegalovirus serostatus to replicate a published TCR-based CMV serostatus classifier.

The Quick-DNA Microprep Kit was used to extract genomic DNA from the sorted cells. Amplification of TCRbeta DNA was done with the immunoSEQ hsTCRbeta kit, following the protocol from the manufacturer. TCRbeta libraries were sequenced on an Illumina MiSeq instrument. The original pipeline was this. After out-of-frame sequences were removed, under 2.5 million distinct TCRbeta sequences remained, averaging around 70,000 per individual. Each individual was scored according to the count of around 160 previously reported CMV-associated TCRbeta sequences and the total productive distinct TCRbeta count. A beta-binomial model was reimplemented in Python, and random forests from scikit-learn, run with default parameters, were trained on data from the US cohort. Classifier performance on the Belgian cohort was summarized as median AUC with percentile confidence intervals calculated over 10,000 bootstrap iterations. TCRdb's version of the immuneACCESS table is confined to in-frame rearrangements and falls short of the full clone set. An unresolved V gene accounts for under half of the shortfall where checked; the remainder is of unknown origin. D and trimming were read from the DNA, whereas the V and J calls and clone size are those reported in that table. This sample gives tens of thousands of clones in total; around 78% of them show up just once. The ten most abundant clones make up about 0.64% of the sample.

General conclusions and limits of the study: A median bootstrapped AUC of about 0.95 with a 95% CI of 0.76-1.00 was achieved on the Belgian cohort by the original-framework classifier. For predicting CMV serostatus, the median bootstrapped AUC was about 0.96 using the original framework and less than 0.93 using a US-trained random forest. Only CD4+CD45RO+ memory cells were sequenced, unlike the original study, which covered naive and memory CD4+ and CD8+ populations. Among the 150 to 200 previously reported CMV-associated TCRbeta sequences, roughly 68 showed up in the CD4+ memory repertoires, with each one found in between one and five individuals. The results were read as suggesting that the CMV-associated TCR signature is, for the most part, present in the CD4+ memory repertoire.

Single viable CD3+CD4+CD8-CD45RO+ cells were sorted as memory CD4+ T cells on a FACSAria II. CMV serostatus was determined using a Roche Elecsys assay that detects serum IgG against CMV pp150, pp28, p38 and p52. Following thawing, total CD4+ T cells were enriched through positive selection using CD4 magnetic microbeads. Samples originated from another study that specifically interrogated the CD4+ T cell memory repertoire. Following standard operating procedures, peripheral blood mononuclear cells were isolated and cryopreserved, while serum was kept at -80 degrees C. Staining used CD3-PerCP (BW264/56), CD4-APC (RPA-T4), CD45RO-PE (UCHT1) and CD8-Pacific Orange (3B5) antibodies, with Sytox blue excluding non-viable cells. Via the germline V gene (reference sequence), CDR1 is MNHNY and CDR2 SVGAGI. The CDR3 goes from the cysteine to the phenylalanine over 12 residues. Here the CDR3 DNA is all that survives: 36 bases in frame from base 1. Deletion took 7 bases off V and 10 bases off J, with a span of 14 bases between the germline ends.

Recombination joined TRBV6-6 with TRBJ2-1; the D gene lacks a confident call. The TCR comes from an adult in good health and CMV-seronegative. Specimen: memory CD4+ T cells from blood. The CDR3 protein sequence reads: CASTRGVWEQFF. The DNA sequence is TGTGCCAGCACCCGAGGCGTTTGGGAGCAGTTCTTC.